One and the same sample provided the 19 T cell receptor beta chains below, sequenced in a study of blood T cells in healthy people across ages. A J-beta primer mix and a sample-barcoded 5' primer were used in a second PCR of about 7 to 12 cycles. TCRdb re-analysed the 5' RACE reads in MiXCR, keeping a single row per CDR3 protein. The sample lists about 1.5 million distinct CDR3 sequences, less than 45% occurring once. The sample consisted of blood. Receptors originate from a woman younger than 35 in good health.

This clonotype was seen repeatedly, ten times or more. The chain is built from TRBV7-9 and TRBJ2-1; the match to TRBD1 covers 7 bases. The V and J ends lost 5 bases and 6 bases, in that order; junction bases with no gene match: 10. Germline CDR1 SEHNR, CDR2 FQNEAQ (reference sequence). The CDR3 sequence is 15 residues long. The CDR3 region has the DNA TGTGCCAGCAGCCCCAGGAACAGGGGTGCCAATGAGCAGTTCTTC. As protein: CASSPRNRGANEQFF.

CDR3 coding DNA: TGTGCCAGCAGTCTCGAAGACCCAGGGCACTACGAGCAGTACTTC. Amino acid sequence: CASSLEDPGHYEQYF. The V gene is TRBV28, the J gene TRBJ2-7; possible D gene TRBD1, 5 bases. V was shortened by 5 bases and J by 3 bases, with 17 bases between the two germline ends. Germline assignment: CDR1 MDHEN and CDR2 SYDVKM. The CDR3 sequence is 15 residues long.

The chain recombines TRBV4-3 with TRBJ2-1; 9 bases match TRBD1. Germline lookup yields CDR1 LGHNA and CDR2 YSLEER. The CDR3 runs to 16 residues. The V gene end was trimmed by 4 bases and the J gene end by 0 bases; junction bases not matched to a gene: 4. For the CDR3, the DNA is TGCGCCAGCAGCCCTCAGGACAGGGGCTCCTACAATGAGCAGTTCTTC. It encodes CASSPQDRGSYNEQFF.

V gene TRBV4-3 combines with J gene TRBJ2-3; D may be TRBD2 (5 bases). Trimming removed 1 base at V and 5 bases at J, with 10 bases between. The germline V gene has CDR1 LGHNA and CDR2 YSLEER. The CDR3 sequence is 14 residues long. As DNA, the CDR3 is TGCGCCAGCAGCCAAGTTCTAGCTCAAGATACGCAGTATTTT. Residues: CASSQVLAQDTQYF.

This clonotype has a handful of counts. The chain is built from TRBV7-2 and TRBJ1-6; D unclear. Looked up from germline, CDR1 is SGHTA and CDR2 is FQGNSA. The germline V and J ends were trimmed by 1 base and 0 bases, with 10 bases remaining between them. This CDR3 has 17 residues. The CDR3 sequence: CASSLVGLSSYNSPLHF. Written as DNA, the CDR3 is TGTGCCAGCAGCTTAGTAGGGCTGAGCTCCTATAATTCACCCCTCCACTTT.

The chain couples TRBV30 to TRBJ2-2; 8 nucleotides match TRBD2. CDR1 and CDR2 from the germline V gene are GTSNPN and SVGIG (reference sequence). The CDR3 is made up of 16 amino acids. The trim removed 0 bases at V and 6 bases at J, leaving 9 bases unmatched. The CDR3 nucleotides read TGTGCCTGGAGTGTATCCGGACGAGCGGGAGCCGGGGAGCTGTTTTTT. This gives the protein CAWSVSGRAGAGELFF. Supplemented by reference TRBV30 and TRBJ2-2, the full variable domain reads SQTIHQWPATLVQPVGSPLSLECTVEGTSNPNLYWYRQAAGRGLQLLFYSVGIGQISSEVPQNLSASRPQDRQFILSSKKLLLSDSGFYLCAWSVSGRAGAGELFFGEGSRLTVL.

This chain connects TRBV27 to TRBJ2-5, with 12 bases aligning to TRBD2. The CDR3 runs 16 residues. J was trimmed by 2 bases and V by 4 bases; bases with no gene match: 5. Germline V gene sequence: CDR1 MNHEY, CDR2 SMNVEV (reference sequence). The CDR3 region is CASSWRGLAGQETQYF. The DNA for the CDR3 is TGTGCCAGCAGTTGGCGGGGACTAGCGGGTCAAGAGACCCAGTACTTC.

V usage is TRBV20-1 and J usage is TRBJ1-1; the match to TRBD1 covers 7 bases. Germline trimming cut 6 bases from V and 10 bases from J; bases unmatched to any gene: 11. This CDR3 is built from 12 residues. Per the germline V gene, CDR1 is DFQATT and CDR2 is SNEGSKA (reference sequence). The CDR3 coding sequence is TGCAGTGCGATACGACAGGGTCGCGCAGCTTTCTTT. Its protein product is CSAIRQGRAAFF.

With respect to this clonotype: Germline and junction disagree at one end, which may indicate a read error. The chain is built from TRBV3-1 and TRBJ2-3, with 9 bases that match TRBD2. This CDR3 contains 17 residues. CDR1 is LGHDT, CDR2 YNNKEL, per germline (reference sequence). CDR3 protein: CASSQTILAGTTDMQYF. The CDR3 coding sequence is TGTGCCAGCAGCCAAACAATCCTAGCGGGGACCACAGATATGCAGTATTTT.

V gene TRBV4-3 combines with J gene TRBJ2-5; 7 bases line up with TRBD1. Germline V lookup: CDR1 LGHNA, CDR2 YSLEER. The CDR3 is 14 residues long. V lost 2 bases to trimming and J lost 9 bases; unmatched junction nucleotides: 9. DNA for the CDR3: TGCGCCAGCAGCCAAAACAGGGGAATATCGGCCCAGTACTTC. Translating it yields CASSQNRGISAQYF.

The rearrangement uses TRBV2 and TRBJ2-1; D unresolved. CDR1 is SNHLY and CDR2 is FYNNEI in the germline V gene. The CDR3 covers 15 residues. Trimming shortened V by 4 bases and J by 0 bases, and 10 bases separated the two germline ends. The CDR3 bases are TGTGCCAGCAGTGGGCTCCGCAGCTCCTACAATGAGCAGTTCTTC. This translates into CASSGLRSSYNEQFF.

This clonotype was recorded once. This chain joins TRBV29-1 and TRBJ2-5; D is possibly TRBD2 (6 bases). Germline CDR1 and CDR2: SQVTM and ANQGSEA. The CDR3 runs 14 residues. V dropped 4 bases and J dropped 4 bases, with 16 bases sitting between them. CDR3 nucleotides: TGCAGCGTTGCCACCGGGAGCGGGCGAGAGACCCAGTACTTC. Translating gives CSVATGSGRETQYF.

On this clonotype: Its ends do not fully match the called genes, so a read error is possible. The chain carries TRBV7-2 and TRBJ2-3; D ambiguous. The germline V gene encodes CDR1 SGHTA and CDR2 FQGNSA. The CDR3 extends over 14 amino acids. The CDR3 reads CASSRARSTDTQYF. DNA of the CDR3: TGCGCCAGCAGCCGGGCCCGAAGCACAGATACGCAGTATTTT.

CDR3 residues: CASSLGWGNEQYF. The CDR3 bases are TGTGCCAGCAGTTTAGGTTGGGGAAACGAGCAGTACTTC. The V gene is TRBV12-3 or TRBV12-4, the J gene TRBJ2-7; D is unclear. V was pared by 1 base and J by 5 bases, with 9 bases between. The CDR3 has 13 amino acids.

Notes on this clonotype: This sequence may be a read error, since a much larger clone differs from it by one base. The rearrangement links TRBV27 to TRBJ2-5, with TRBD2 as a possible D gene (6 bases). The J call may not be correct, given that the DNA end is closer to TRBJ2-7. Germline V lookup: CDR1 MNHEY, CDR2 SMNVEV (reference sequence). The length of the CDR3 is 16 residues. The CDR3 bases are TGTGCCAGCAGTTTATCGAAGGGACTGCCTTCCCACGAGCAGTACTTC. Protein: CASSLSKGLPSHEQYF.

This clonotype came up many times. This chain links TRBV5-1 with TRBJ2-1, with unresolved D. Trimming shortened V by 4 bases and J by 0 bases, and 14 bases separated the two germline ends. The germline CDR1 and CDR2 sequences are SGHRS and YFSETQ. CDR3 length: 16 residues. The CDR3 spells CASSPRPSSSYNEQFF. The CDR3 DNA reads TGCGCCAGCAGCCCCCGACCGAGTAGCTCCTACAATGAGCAGTTCTTC.

To note about this clonotype: A junction end diverges from the germline sequence, so it may reflect a read error. V is TRBV20-1 and J is TRBJ2-7; perhaps TRBD1 as D (6 bases). The germline CDR1 and CDR2 sequences are DFQATT and SNEGSKA (reference sequence). The CDR3 consists of 14 residues. The CDR3 is CGAVRTASSYEQYF. In DNA, the CDR3 is TGCGGTGCTGTAAGGACAGCAAGCTCCTACGAGCAGTACTTC.

The gene calls are TRBV29-1 and TRBJ1-2; D remains unclear. The CDR3 runs 13 residues. Per the germline V gene, CDR1 is SQVTM and CDR2 is ANQGSEA. The V end lost 3 bases, the J end lost 8 bases, and 16 bases lay between the germline ends. CDR3 sequence (DNA): TGCAGCGTTGACCCCGGTTCGGCCCGGGGCTACACCTTC. This gives the protein CSVDPGSARGYTF.

Notes on this clonotype: A much larger clone lies one base from this, so it may be a read error. The chain employs TRBV29-1 and TRBJ2-7, with 9 bases matching TRBD2. Germline V gives CDR1 SQVTM, CDR2 ANQGSEA. There are 13 residues in the CDR3. V lost 6 bases and J lost 7; bases outside the gene matches: 10. As DNA, the CDR3 is TGCAGCGTAGCACTAGCGGGTCCGAATGAGCAGTACTTC. Residues: CSVALAGPNEQYF.